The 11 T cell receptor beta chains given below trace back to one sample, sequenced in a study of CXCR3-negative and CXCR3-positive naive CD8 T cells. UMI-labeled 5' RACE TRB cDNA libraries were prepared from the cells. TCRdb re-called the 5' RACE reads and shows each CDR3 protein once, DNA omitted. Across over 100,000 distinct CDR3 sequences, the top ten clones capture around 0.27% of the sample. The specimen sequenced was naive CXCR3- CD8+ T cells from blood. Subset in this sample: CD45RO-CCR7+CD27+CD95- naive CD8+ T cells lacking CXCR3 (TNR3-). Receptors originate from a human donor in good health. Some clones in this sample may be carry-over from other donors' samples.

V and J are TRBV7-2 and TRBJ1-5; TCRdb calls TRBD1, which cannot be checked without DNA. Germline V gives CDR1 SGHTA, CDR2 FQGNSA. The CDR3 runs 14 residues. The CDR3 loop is CASSPTGYYQPQHF.

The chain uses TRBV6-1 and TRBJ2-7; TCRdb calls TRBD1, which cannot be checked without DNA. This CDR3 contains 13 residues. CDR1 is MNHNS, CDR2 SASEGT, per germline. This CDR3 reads CASSLQATYEQYF.

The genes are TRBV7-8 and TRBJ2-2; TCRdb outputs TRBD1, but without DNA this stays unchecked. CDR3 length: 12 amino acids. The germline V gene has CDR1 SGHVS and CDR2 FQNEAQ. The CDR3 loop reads CASSPGVVELFF.

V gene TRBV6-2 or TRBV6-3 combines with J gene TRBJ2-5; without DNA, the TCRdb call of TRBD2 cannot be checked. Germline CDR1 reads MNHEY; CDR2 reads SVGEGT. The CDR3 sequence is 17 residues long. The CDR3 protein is CASRTGTSGGAWETQYF.

This chain's CDR3 is CASSDRSGYGYTF. V gene TRBV27 combines with J gene TRBJ1-2; there is no DNA to check the TCRdb D call of TRBD1. The CDR3 has 13 residues. Germline V gene lookup returns CDR1 MNHEY and CDR2 SMNVEV (reference sequence).

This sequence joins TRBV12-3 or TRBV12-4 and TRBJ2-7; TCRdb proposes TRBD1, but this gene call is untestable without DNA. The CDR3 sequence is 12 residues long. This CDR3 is CASSGTANEQYF.

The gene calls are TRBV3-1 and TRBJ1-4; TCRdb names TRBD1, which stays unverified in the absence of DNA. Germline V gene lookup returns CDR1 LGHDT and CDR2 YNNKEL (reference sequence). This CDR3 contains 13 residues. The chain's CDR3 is CASIGGRNEKLFF.

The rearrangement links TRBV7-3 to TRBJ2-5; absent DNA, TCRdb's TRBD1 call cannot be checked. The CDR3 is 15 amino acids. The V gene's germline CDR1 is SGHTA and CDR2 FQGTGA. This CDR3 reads CASSLRGEPRETQYF.

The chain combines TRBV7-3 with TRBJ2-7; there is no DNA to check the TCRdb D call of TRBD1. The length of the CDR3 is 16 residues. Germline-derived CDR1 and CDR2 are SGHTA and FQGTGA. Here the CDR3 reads CASTTKKQAFSYEQYF.

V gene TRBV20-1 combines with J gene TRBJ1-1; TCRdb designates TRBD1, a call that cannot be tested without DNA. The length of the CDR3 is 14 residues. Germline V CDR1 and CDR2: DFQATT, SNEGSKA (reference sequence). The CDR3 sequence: CSAPRGRMDTEAFF.

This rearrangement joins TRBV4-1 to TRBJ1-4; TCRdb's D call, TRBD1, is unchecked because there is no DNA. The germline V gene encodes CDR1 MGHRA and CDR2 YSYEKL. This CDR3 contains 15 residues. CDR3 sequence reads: CASSQEGATDEKLFF.